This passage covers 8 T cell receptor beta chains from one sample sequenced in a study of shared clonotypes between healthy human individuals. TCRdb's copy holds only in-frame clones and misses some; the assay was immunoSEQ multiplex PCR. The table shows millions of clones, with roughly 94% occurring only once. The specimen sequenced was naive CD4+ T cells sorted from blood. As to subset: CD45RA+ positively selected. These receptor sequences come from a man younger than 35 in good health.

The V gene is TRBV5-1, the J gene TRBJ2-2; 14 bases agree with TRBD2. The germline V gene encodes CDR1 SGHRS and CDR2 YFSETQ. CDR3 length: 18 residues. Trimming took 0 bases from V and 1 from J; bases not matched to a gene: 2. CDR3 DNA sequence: TGCGCCAGCAGCTTGGAAGGGACTAGCGGGAGGAACACCGGGGAGCTGTTTTTT. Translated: CASSLEGTSGRNTGELFF. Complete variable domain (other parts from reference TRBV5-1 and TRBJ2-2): KAGVTQTPRYLIKTRGQQVTLSCSPISGHRSVSWYQQTPGQGLQFLFEYFSETQRNKGNFPGRFSGRQFSNSRSEMNVSTLELGDSALYLCASSLEGTSGRNTGELFFGEGSRLTVL.

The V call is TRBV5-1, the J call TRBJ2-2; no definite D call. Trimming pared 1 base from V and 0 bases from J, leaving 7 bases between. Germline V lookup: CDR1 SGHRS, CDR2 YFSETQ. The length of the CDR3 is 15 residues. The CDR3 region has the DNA TGCGCCAGCAGCTTGTACAGCTCGAACACCGGGGAGCTGTTTTTT. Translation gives CASSLYSSNTGELFF.

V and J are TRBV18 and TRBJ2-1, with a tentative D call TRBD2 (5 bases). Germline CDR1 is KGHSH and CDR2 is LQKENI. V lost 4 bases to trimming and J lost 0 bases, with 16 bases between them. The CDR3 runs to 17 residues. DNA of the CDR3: TGTGCCAGCTCACTAAGACGGGATTTAAGCTCCTACAATGAGCAGTTCTTC. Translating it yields CASSLRRDLSSYNEQFF. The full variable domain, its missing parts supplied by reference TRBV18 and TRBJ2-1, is NAGVMQNPRHLVRRRGQEARLRCSPMKGHSHVYWYRQLPEEGLKFMVYLQKENIIDESGMPKERFSAEFPKEGPSILRIQQVVRGDSAAYFCASSLRRDLSSYNEQFFGPGTRLTVL.

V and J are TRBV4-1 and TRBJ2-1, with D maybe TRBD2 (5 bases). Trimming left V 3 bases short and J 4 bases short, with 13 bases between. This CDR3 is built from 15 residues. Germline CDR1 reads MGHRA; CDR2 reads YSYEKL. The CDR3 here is CASSQGEQAYNEQFF. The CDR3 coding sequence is TGCGCCAGCAGCCAGGGAGAGCAGGCGTACAATGAGCAGTTCTTC.

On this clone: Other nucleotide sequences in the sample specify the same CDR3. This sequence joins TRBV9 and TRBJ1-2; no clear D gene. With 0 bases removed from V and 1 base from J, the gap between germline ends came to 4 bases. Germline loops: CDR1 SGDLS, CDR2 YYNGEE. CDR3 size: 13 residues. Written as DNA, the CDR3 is TGTGCCAGCAGCGTAGACGTTAACTATGGCTACACCTTC. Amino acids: CASSVDVNYGYTF.

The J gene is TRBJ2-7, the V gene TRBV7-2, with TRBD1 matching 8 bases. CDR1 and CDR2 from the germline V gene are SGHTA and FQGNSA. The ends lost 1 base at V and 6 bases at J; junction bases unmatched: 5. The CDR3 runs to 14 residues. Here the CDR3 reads CASSLEGQEAEQYF. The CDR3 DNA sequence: TGTGCCAGCAGCTTAGAGGGACAGGAGGCCGAGCAGTACTTC.

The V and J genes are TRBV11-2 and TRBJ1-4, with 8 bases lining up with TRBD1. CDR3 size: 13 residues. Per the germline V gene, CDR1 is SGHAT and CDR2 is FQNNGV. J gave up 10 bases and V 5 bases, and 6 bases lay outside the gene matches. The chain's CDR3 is CASSPGQGGKLFF. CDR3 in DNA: TGTGCCAGCAGCCCAGGACAGGGTGGAAAACTGTTTTTT.

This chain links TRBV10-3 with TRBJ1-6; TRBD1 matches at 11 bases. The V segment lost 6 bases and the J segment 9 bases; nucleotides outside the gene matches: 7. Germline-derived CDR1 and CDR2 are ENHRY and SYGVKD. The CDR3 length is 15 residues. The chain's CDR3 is CAIREGTGGSSPLHF. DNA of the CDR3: TGTGCCATCAGGGAAGGGACAGGGGGAAGTTCACCCCTCCACTTT.